Listed below are T cell receptor beta chains from one sample, sequenced in a study of blood T cell repertoires in COVID-19. Sequencing was performed with immunoSEQ multiplex PCR; in TCRdb, only in-frame clones are kept and a portion is missing. There are 95,000 to 150,000 clones in the sample; over 75% occur only once, and 15% to 20% lies in the top ten. Specimen: peripheral blood. All receptors come from a man between 60 and 75 years old with active or convalescent COVID-19. Both conserved end residues are part of each CDR3. A D gene is named only where the DNA matches it firmly. Expanded clones get a size class; other rows say once, few or many, or leave the size out.

CDR3 length: 13; D gene: TRBD1; clone size: NA; V gene: TRBV7-3; J gene: TRBJ1-2; CDR3 protein: CASSLTGGYGYTF; CDR3 DNA: TGTGCCAGCAGCTTGACAGGGGGCTATGGCTACACCTTC
CDR3 length: 15; D gene: TRBD2; clone size: NA; V gene: TRBV7-2; J gene: TRBJ2-3; CDR3 protein: CASSKLAGESDTQYF; CDR3 DNA: TGTGCCAGCAGCAAACTAGCGGGAGAGTCAGATACGCAGTATTTT
CDR3 length: 15; D gene: NA; clone size: NA; V gene: TRBV6-5; J gene: TRBJ1-2; CDR3 protein: CASSPYPQGLYGYTF; CDR3 DNA: TGTGCCAGCAGTCCCTACCCCCAGGGCCTCTATGGCTACACCTTC
CDR3 length: 16; D gene: NA; clone size: NA; V gene: TRBV19; J gene: TRBJ2-1; CDR3 protein: CASSIGPGSSYNEQFF; CDR3 DNA: TGTGCCAGTAGTATAGGTCCGGGTAGCTCCTACAATGAGCAGTTCTTC
CDR3 length: 15; D gene: TRBD1; clone size: NA; V gene: TRBV5-1; J gene: TRBJ2-3; CDR3 protein: CASSLPGTGADTQYF; CDR3 DNA: TGCGCCAGCAGCTTGCCCGGGACAGGAGCAGATACGCAGTATTTT
CDR3 length: 15; D gene: NA; clone size: once; V gene: TRBV28; J gene: TRBJ1-5; CDR3 protein: CASQQEGAGNQPQHF; CDR3 DNA: TGTGCCTCCCAGCAGGAGGGCGCGGGCAATCAGCCCCAGCATTTT
CDR3 length: 15; D gene: TRBD1; clone size: few; V gene: TRBV4-2; J gene: TRBJ1-2; CDR3 protein: CASSQGTGYSYGYTF; CDR3 DNA: TGTGCCAGCAGCCAAGGGACAGGGTACAGCTATGGCTACACCTTC
CDR3 length: 16; D gene: TRBD2; clone size: few; V gene: TRBV7-3; J gene: TRBJ2-3; CDR3 protein: CASSRGLAPSTDTQYF; CDR3 DNA: TGTGCCAGCAGCCGTGGACTAGCGCCTAGCACAGATACGCAGTATTTT
CDR3 length: 14; D gene: NA; clone size: NA; V gene: TRBV6-2/TRBV6-3; J gene: TRBJ1-1; CDR3 protein: CASSSRGKNPGAFF; CDR3 DNA: TGTGCCAGCAGTTCAAGAGGGAAAAACCCCGGTGCTTTCTTT
CDR3 length: 14; D gene: NA; clone size: NA; V gene: TRBV6-2/TRBV6-3; J gene: TRBJ2-7; CDR3 protein: CASSYGRGGYEQYF; CDR3 DNA: TGTGCCAGCAGTTATGGAAGGGGTGGATACGAGCAGTACTTC
CDR3 length: 11; D gene: NA; clone size: NA; V gene: TRBV2; J gene: TRBJ1-4; CDR3 protein: CASSVVLRLFF; CDR3 DNA: TGTGCCAGCAGTGTGGTTTTACGGCTGTTTTTT
CDR3 length: 14; D gene: TRBD2; clone size: NA; V gene: TRBV6-5; J gene: TRBJ2-4; CDR3 protein: CASGREGAKNIQYF; CDR3 DNA: TGTGCCAGCGGGAGGGAGGGAGCCAAAAACATTCAGTACTTC
CDR3 length: 15; D gene: TRBD1; clone size: NA; V gene: TRBV14; J gene: TRBJ2-4; CDR3 protein: CASSPRTGEKNIQYF; CDR3 DNA: TGTGCCAGCAGCCCTCGGACAGGGGAAAAAAACATTCAGTACTTC
CDR3 length: 11; D gene: NA; clone size: NA; V gene: TRBV29-1; J gene: TRBJ2-1; CDR3 protein: CSVVETGKQFF; CDR3 DNA: TGCAGCGTTGTTGAAACAGGGAAGCAGTTCTTC
CDR3 length: 15; D gene: TRBD2; clone size: NA; V gene: TRBV5-1; J gene: TRBJ2-1; CDR3 protein: CASSLIAGVLNEQFF; CDR3 DNA: TGCGCCAGCAGCCTCATAGCGGGAGTACTCAATGAGCAGTTCTTC
CDR3 length: 14; D gene: NA; clone size: NA; V gene: TRBV6-1; J gene: TRBJ2-1; CDR3 protein: CASSEPGTYNEQFF; CDR3 DNA: TGTGCCAGCAGTGAACCCGGGACCTACAATGAGCAGTTCTTC
CDR3 length: 13; D gene: TRBD1; clone size: NA; V gene: TRBV29-1; J gene: TRBJ2-7; CDR3 protein: CSVAGTGSGEQYF; CDR3 DNA: TGCAGCGTTGCCGGGACAGGGTCCGGAGAGCAGTACTTC
CDR3 length: 15; D gene: TRBD1; clone size: NA; V gene: TRBV18; J gene: TRBJ1-6; CDR3 protein: CASSSNTGGFSPLHF; CDR3 DNA: TGTGCCAGCTCATCGAATACAGGGGGCTTTTCACCCCTCCACTTT
CDR3 length: 17; D gene: TRBD2; clone size: NA; V gene: TRBV24-1; J gene: TRBJ2-2; CDR3 protein: CATSDRGLAGVTGELFF; CDR3 DNA: TGTGCCACCAGTGACCGTGGACTAGCGGGAGTTACCGGGGAGCTGTTTTTT
CDR3 length: 14; D gene: NA; clone size: NA; V gene: TRBV2; J gene: TRBJ2-7; CDR3 protein: CASSEVGGRVEQYF; CDR3 DNA: TGTGCCAGCAGTGAAGTGGGGGGGCGGGTCGAGCAGTACTTC
CDR3 length: 13; D gene: NA; clone size: NA; V gene: TRBV12-3/TRBV12-4; J gene: TRBJ1-5; CDR3 protein: CASSFSGLQPQHF; CDR3 DNA: TGTGCCAGCAGTTTTTCGGGGTTACAGCCCCAGCATTTT
CDR3 length: 15; D gene: NA; clone size: once; V gene: TRBV11-3; J gene: TRBJ2-5; CDR3 protein: CASSQQGTLEETQYF; CDR3 DNA: TGTGCCAGCAGCCAACAGGGAACATTGGAAGAGACCCAGTACTTC
CDR3 length: 14; D gene: TRBD2; clone size: once; V gene: TRBV29-1; J gene: TRBJ2-1; CDR3 protein: CSVRGGDSYNEQFF; CDR3 DNA: TGCAGCGTTAGGGGAGGGGACTCCTACAATGAGCAGTTCTTC
CDR3 length: 21; D gene: TRBD2; clone size: NA; V gene: TRBV19; J gene: TRBJ2-1; CDR3 protein: CASSILLGLAGVRPSYNEQFF; CDR3 DNA: TGTGCCAGTAGTATCCTCCTGGGGCTAGCGGGAGTCCGTCCGTCCTACAATGAGCAGTTCTTC
CDR3 length: 13; D gene: NA; clone size: NA; V gene: TRBV6-5; J gene: TRBJ1-1; CDR3 protein: CASSPQGYTEAFF; CDR3 DNA: TGTGCCAGCAGTCCTCAGGGATATACTGAAGCTTTCTTT
CDR3 length: 15; D gene: NA; clone size: NA; V gene: TRBV5-4; J gene: TRBJ2-4; CDR3 protein: CASSLMFRGKNIQYF; CDR3 DNA: TGTGCCAGCAGCTTGATGTTTCGCGGCAAAAACATTCAGTACTTC
CDR3 length: 14; D gene: NA; clone size: NA; V gene: TRBV6-2/TRBV6-3; J gene: TRBJ2-7; CDR3 protein: CASSEAGISYEQYF; CDR3 DNA: TGTGCCAGCAGCGAGGCGGGGATCTCCTACGAGCAGTACTTC
CDR3 length: 15; D gene: TRBD2; clone size: few; V gene: TRBV19; J gene: TRBJ2-1; CDR3 protein: CASSPTSGPYNEQFF; CDR3 DNA: TGTGCCAGTAGTCCTACTAGCGGCCCCTACAATGAGCAGTTCTTC
CDR3 length: 13; D gene: NA; clone size: NA; V gene: TRBV28; J gene: TRBJ2-3; CDR3 protein: CASRKTSTDTQYF; CDR3 DNA: TGTGCCAGCAGGAAGACTTCCACAGATACGCAGTATTTT
CDR3 length: 14; D gene: NA; clone size: NA; V gene: TRBV18; J gene: TRBJ2-7; CDR3 protein: CASSPREASYEQYF; CDR3 DNA: TGTGCCAGCTCACCTAGGGAGGCCAGCTACGAGCAGTACTTC
CDR3 length: 15; D gene: TRBD2; clone size: NA; V gene: TRBV6-2/TRBV6-3; J gene: TRBJ2-1; CDR3 protein: CASSFSSGRRDEQFF; CDR3 DNA: TGTGCCAGCAGCTTTTCTAGCGGGAGGCGAGATGAGCAGTTCTTC
CDR3 length: 21; D gene: TRBD2; clone size: NA; V gene: TRBV9; J gene: TRBJ2-1; CDR3 protein: CASSVIQGGMTSGESYNEQFF; CDR3 DNA: TGTGCCAGCAGCGTTATTCAAGGGGGCATGACTAGCGGGGAATCCTACAATGAGCAGTTCTTC